This T cell receptor beta chain was retrieved from a study of circulating and synovial CD4+ cells in juvenile arthritis. The repertoire was sequenced with immunoSEQ multiplex PCR; TCRdb's copy has only in-frame clones and lacks some. This sample yields about 36,000 clones, of which around 95% are seen a single time; around 0.67% belongs to the top ten. The receptor's source is a human donor with juvenile idiopathic arthritis. Material: CD4+ T cells from blood.

CDR3 coding DNA: TGTGCCAGCAGCTTGGAACAGGGGTGGTCTGAGCAGTTCTTC. Translating it yields CASSLEQGWSEQFF. The gene calls are TRBV7-2 and TRBJ2-1; 7 nucleotides agree with TRBD1. The junction had 8 bases not matched to a gene; V was cut back by 3 bases and J by 9 bases. The CDR3 sequence is 14 residues long. Germline-derived CDR1 and CDR2 are SGHTA and FQGNSA.